The T cell receptor beta chain described here comes from a study of blood T cell repertoires in COVID-19. About the study: Italy, Spain and the United States were the sources of the convalescent and acute COVID-19 samples.

This clone has only a few counts. Across about two dozen US areas, participants ranged in age from roughly 18 to 89 years. Recovered Cohort 3 donors showed two negative PCRs, clearance, or symptom resolution. In the source study's methods: Amplifying reference gene primers gave estimates of nucleated cell counts. Measured with immunoSEQ multiplex PCR; TCRdb has only the in-frame clones, and not every one. That table is the source of V, J and clone size, and D and trimming were worked out from the DNA. Among 130,000 to 150,000 clones, about nine tenths were seen once, and the ten largest hold approximately 10%. With 1 base removed from V and 6 bases from J, the gap between germline ends came to 10 bases. This CDR3 contains 13 residues. Germline loops: CDR1 SGHAT, CDR2 FQNNGV.

This rearrangement joins TRBV11-2 to TRBJ2-7, with D uncertain. The clonotype comes from a man in his sixties who had recovered from COVID-19. What was sequenced was PBMCs or T cells enriched from blood (not recorded which). The CDR3 sequence is CASSLGAVGEQYF. The CDR3 bases are TGTGCCAGCAGCTTAGGGGCAGTCGGCGAGCAGTACTTC.